Below are 18 T cell receptor beta chains sequenced from a single sample in a study of graft-versus-host responses after intestinal transplantation. Their antigens remain unidentified. Only in-frame clones appear in the TCRdb table, and some are missing; sequencing was by immunoSEQ multiplex PCR. The sample has some 130,000 clones; just over 90% are singletons. The specimen comprised unstimulated CD4+ T cells sorted from spleen or lymph node cells, sampled before intestinal transplant. These receptors all stem from a human donor who received an intestinal transplant.

This clone was observed a handful of times. The CDR3 protein is CASSLPAFHNYGYTF. The CDR3 DNA follows: TGTGCCAGCAGTTTACCGGCCTTTCATAACTATGGCTACACCTTC. The J gene is TRBJ1-2, the V gene TRBV28; D remains unclear. Trimming left V 2 bases short and J 1 base short, with 11 bases between. The CDR3 spans 15 residues. Per the germline V gene, CDR1 is MDHEN and CDR2 is SYDVKM.

The chain has TRBV19 and TRBJ1-5; D is undetermined. Per germline, CDR1 LNHDA and CDR2 SQIVND (reference sequence). V gave up 7 bases and J gave up 2 bases, with 9 bases separating them. This CDR3 has 13 residues. The CDR3 reads CASTHVGNQPQHF. CDR3 bases: TGTGCCAGTACCCATGTGGGCAATCAGCCCCAGCATTTT.

The rearrangement links TRBV18 to TRBJ1-3; D is undetermined. This CDR3 region has 15 residues. Germline V gene sequence: CDR1 KGHSH, CDR2 LQKENI. V lost 6 bases, J lost 4 bases, and 16 bases lay in between. The CDR3 DNA reads as TGTGCCAGCTCGCCGACTGGTCTTTTGGGAAACACCATATATTTT. Translating it yields CASSPTGLLGNTIYF.

This chain uses TRBV5-1 with TRBJ2-7; 11 nucleotides align to TRBD2. With V trimmed by 4 bases and J by 10 bases, 7 bases remained unmatched. The CDR3 runs to 13 residues. Germline CDR1 and CDR2: SGHRS and YFSETQ. CDR3 bases: TGCGCCAGCAGCCCCCCTAGCGGGGGGCTACAGTACTTC. It codes for CASSPPSGGLQYF.

About this clone itself: The limits of the CDR3 on the DNA are not certain, so only TCRdb's listed CDR3 is given. The V and J genes are TRBV6-6 and TRBJ1-6. Germline assignment: CDR1 MNHNY and CDR2 SVGAGI (reference sequence). The length of the CDR3 is 16 amino acids, counting both ends. Here the CDR3 reads CASSSSDSGHQAPLHF.

The chain links TRBV15 to TRBJ1-6, with D unresolved. V dropped 6 bases and J dropped 4 bases, with 7 bases sitting between them. The CDR3 extends over 13 amino acids. Germline CDR1 LNHNV, CDR2 YYDKDF (reference sequence). The CDR3 bases are TGTGCCACCAGTGAAGGTTATAATTCACCCCTCCACTTT. This translates into CATSEGYNSPLHF. The full variable domain, in which reference TRBV15 and TRBJ1-6 provide the parts outside the CDR3, is DAMVIQNPRYQVTQFGKPVTLSCSQTLNHNVMYWYQQKSSQAPKLLFHYYDKDFNNEADTPDNFQSRRPNTSFCFLDIRSPGLGDTAMYLCATSEGYNSPLHFGNGTRLTVT.

This clone was picked up a small number of times. The V call is TRBV7-9, the J call TRBJ1-3; tentatively, D is TRBD1 (5 bases). This CDR3 is 19 amino acids long. Germline CDR1 is SEHNR and CDR2 is FQNEAQ (reference sequence). The ends were cut back, 7 bases at V and 0 bases at J, with 25 bases in the middle. CDR3 nucleotides: TGTGCCAGCAACGGTAAATCCACAGGTATACTTAACTCTGGAAACACCATATATTTT. It translates to CASNGKSTGILNSGNTIYF.

V is TRBV25-1 and J is TRBJ1-6, with no clear D. This CDR3 region has 14 residues. V lost 1 base, J lost 7 bases, and 8 bases lay in between. The germline V gene has CDR1 MGHDK and CDR2 SYGVNS. CDR3 DNA: TGTGCCAGCAGTGAATCTGTGGGGAATTCACCCCTCCACTTT. The encoded protein is CASSESVGNSPLHF.

This clone has just a few counts. At one end, the junction sequence differs from germline, possibly due to a read error. CDR3 protein: CASSLDGGIGVGEDF. The CDR3 DNA reads TGCGCCAGCAGCTTGGATGGGGGGATCGGAGTCGGTGAGGATTTT. The rearrangement joins TRBV5-1 to TRBJ1-3, with D tentatively TRBD1 (5 bases). Germline loops: CDR1 SGHRS, CDR2 YFSETQ. The CDR3 has 15 residues.

The chain has TRBV9 and TRBJ2-1; D ambiguous. Germline V gene lookup returns CDR1 SGDLS and CDR2 YYNGEE. V was trimmed by 4 bases and J by 10 bases, leaving 9 bases between them. The CDR3 totals 11 residues. The CDR3 DNA reads as TGTGCCAGCAGCTCCTCCGAAGAGCAGTTCTTC. Residues: CASSSSEEQFF.

In nucleotides, the CDR3 is TGCAGCACTGGGGGGTTTCGGGATACGCAGTATTTT. Amino acid sequence: CSTGGFRDTQYF. The rearrangement links TRBV29-1 to TRBJ2-3, with D perhaps matching TRBD2 (6 bases). The CDR3 is made up of 12 amino acids. V was clipped by 8 bases and J by 6 bases, with 15 bases between them. Germline lookup yields CDR1 SQVTM and CDR2 ANQGSEA.

This sequence joins TRBV7-9 and TRBJ2-3; D is uncertain. V lost 5 bases, J lost 5 bases, and 23 bases lay in between. This CDR3 is built from 17 residues. The germline gives CDR1 SEHNR, CDR2 FQNEAQ (reference sequence). CDR3 in amino acids: CASSRLVDVAWGDTQYF. The CDR3 DNA reads as TGTGCCAGCAGCCGCCTCGTGGATGTAGCTTGGGGAGATACGCAGTATTTT.

The chain uses TRBV5-6 and TRBJ1-1, with a tentative D call TRBD1 (5 bases). V lost 2 bases and J lost 0, with 14 bases in between. CDR1 is SGHDT, CDR2 YYEEEE, per germline. The CDR3 covers 16 residues. The CDR3 bases are TGTGCCAGCAGCTTTTACGGGGGTCACATGAACACTGAAGCTTTCTTT. Protein sequence: CASSFYGGHMNTEAFF. The full variable domain, with the rest looked up from reference TRBV5-6 and TRBJ1-1, is DAGVTQSPTHLIKTRGQQVTLRCSPKSGHDTVSWYQQALGQGPQFIFQYYEEEERQRGNFPDRFSGHQFPNYSSELNVNALLLGDSALYLCASSFYGGHMNTEAFFGQGTRLTVV.

The genes are TRBV5-4 and TRBJ2-7; D unclear. The germline gives CDR1 SGHNT, CDR2 YYREEE (reference sequence). Between the trimmed V and J ends, which lost 4 bases and 0 bases, there was a span of 14 bases. This CDR3 has 15 residues. The CDR3 reads CASSLFLNASYEQYF. CDR3 bases: TGTGCCAGCAGCCTTTTCCTCAATGCCTCCTACGAGCAGTACTTC.

This chain connects TRBV11-3 to TRBJ2-2; possibly TRBD2 for D (6 bases). This CDR3 has 14 residues. Deletions cut 4 bases from V and 1 base from J, with 7 bases between. CDR1 and CDR2 from the germline V gene are SGHNT and YENEEA. CDR3 DNA: TGTGCCAGCAGCTCGCGGGGGAACACCGGGGAGCTGTTTTTT. Protein: CASSSRGNTGELFF. Supplemented by reference TRBV11-3 and TRBJ2-2, the full variable domain reads EAGVVQSPRYKIIEKKQPVAFWCNPISGHNTLYWYLQNLGQGPELLIRYENEEAVDDSQLPKDRFSAERLKGVDSTLKIQPAELGDSAVYLCASSSRGNTGELFFGEGSRLTVL.

The chain has TRBV19 and TRBJ2-3, with a possible D match to TRBD2 (5 bases). V shed 1 base and J shed 2 bases, with 10 bases lying between them. Germline assignment: CDR1 LNHDA and CDR2 SQIVND (reference sequence). The CDR3 has 15 amino acids. CDR3: CASSIAGSYTDTQYF. CDR3 sequence (DNA): TGTGCCAGTAGTATAGCGGGGAGTTACACAGATACGCAGTATTTT.

The J gene is TRBJ2-1, the V gene TRBV16; perhaps D is TRBD1 or TRBD2 (6 bases each). The V end was cut by 2 bases, the J end by 7 bases, with 15 bases between. The CDR3 has 15 amino acids. Per germline, CDR1 KGHSY and CDR2 FQNENV. This CDR3 is CASSQVTGAANEQFF. As DNA, the CDR3 is TGTGCCAGCAGCCAAGTAACGGGGGCGGCAAATGAGCAGTTCTTC.

CDR3 nucleotide sequence: TGTGCCAGCAGCTTAGTCGGCGGGGGGCGTTCCTACGAGCAGTACTTC. It yields the protein CASSLVGGGRSYEQYF. The chain recombines TRBV7-6 with TRBJ2-7, with 8 bases fitting TRBD2. CDR1 and CDR2 from the germline V gene are SGHVS and FNYEAQ. The junction had 6 bases not matched to a gene; V was cut back by 1 base and J by 1 base. The CDR3 totals 16 residues.